This T cell receptor beta chain was identified in a study of blood T cell repertoires in COVID-19. CDR1 and CDR2 from the germline V gene are SGHTA and FQGNSA. This CDR3 comprises 13 residues. V lost 4 bases and J lost 7, with 13 bases in between. Original processing notes: Reference gene primer amplification in the assay estimated nucleated cell counts. Clones were sequenced by immunoSEQ multiplex PCR, and TCRdb holds only the in-frame ones, with some missing. V and J calls and clone size are copied from that table; D and trimming were computed from the DNA. The table has about 130,000 clones, around 70% seen once. Seattle's enrolled individuals joined amid active infection and were then monitored longitudinally.

The sequence derives from a man older than 75 with COVID-19, enrolled during active disease. This chain uses TRBV7-2 with TRBJ1-2, with TRBD1 as a possible D gene (5 bases). The material sequenced was peripheral blood. The CDR3 sequence is CASSWGGLAGYTF. The CDR3 DNA sequence: TGTGCCAGCAGCTGGGGGGGTTTGGCTGGCTACACCTTC.